Below are 16 T cell receptor beta chains sequenced from a single sample in a study of blood T cell repertoires in COVID-19. Clones were sequenced by immunoSEQ multiplex PCR, and TCRdb holds only the in-frame ones, with some missing. The sample carries roughly 380,000 clones, 80% to 90% recorded once. Sequencing was performed on PBMCs or T cells enriched from blood (not recorded which). The source is a man aged 25 to 40 who had recovered from COVID-19.

The chain recombines TRBV9 with TRBJ2-7, with D perhaps matching TRBD2 (6 bases). This CDR3 has 14 residues. V lost 1 base to trimming and J lost 4 bases, with 12 bases between them. Per the germline V gene, CDR1 is SGDLS and CDR2 is YYNGEE. In DNA form, the CDR3 reads TGTGCCAGCAGCGTACAGACCGGGGGTTACGAGCAGTACTTC. Translated, it gives CASSVQTGGYEQYF. Combining the CDR3 with reference TRBV9 and TRBJ2-7 gives the whole variable domain DSGVTQTPKHLITATGQRVTLRCSPRSGDLSVYWYQQSLDQGLQFLIQYYNGEERAKGNILERFSAQQFPDLHSELNLSSLELGDSALYFCASSVQTGGYEQYFGPGTRLTVT.

The J gene is TRBJ2-1, the V gene TRBV10-3, with unresolved D. Trimming pared 4 bases from V and 5 bases from J, leaving 12 bases between. There are 14 residues in the CDR3. Germline loops: CDR1 ENHRY, CDR2 SYGVKD. The CDR3 coding sequence is TGTGCCATCAGTGGTCGTTATCAGGACAATGAGCAGTTCTTC. This encodes CAISGRYQDNEQFF.

The gene calls are TRBV6-5 and TRBJ1-1; 8 bases map to TRBD1. Germline V gene data show CDR1 as MNHEY and CDR2 as SVGAGI. The junction had 14 bases not matched to a gene; V was cut back by 6 bases and J by 11 bases. The CDR3 is made up of 14 amino acids. CDR3 sequence: CASRGHSGGSPAFF. The CDR3 bases are TGTGCCAGCAGGGGACACTCAGGGGGCAGCCCGGCTTTCTTT.

The rearrangement uses TRBV11-3 and TRBJ2-7; 10 nucleotides match TRBD1. The germline V gene encodes CDR1 SGHNT and CDR2 YENEEA. V gave up 2 bases and J gave up 3 bases; unmatched junction bases: 4. The CDR3 consists of 15 residues. The CDR3 region is CASSLRTGGIYEQYF. The CDR3 bases are TGTGCCAGCAGCTTAAGGACAGGGGGAATCTACGAGCAGTACTTC.

With respect to this clone: Additional DNA sequences in this sample encode the identical CDR3. This chain uses TRBV18 with TRBJ1-2; no clear D gene. CDR3 size: 12 residues. V was cut by 0 bases and J by 7 bases, with 6 bases left in between. Germline assignment: CDR1 KGHSH and CDR2 LQKENI. This CDR3 reads CASSPPGGGYTF. As DNA, the CDR3 is TGTGCCAGCTCACCACCGGGAGGTGGCTACACCTTC.

J is TRBJ1-6 and V is TRBV27; D uncertain. V lost 6 bases and J 6 bases, leaving 15 bases between the germline ends. This CDR3 is 15 amino acids long. Per the germline V gene, CDR1 is MNHEY and CDR2 is SMNVEV (reference sequence). The CDR3 region has the DNA TGTGCCAGCAGCCCCACCCGGGTCCCTAATTCACCCCTCCACTTT. Its translation: CASSPTRVPNSPLHF.

V gene TRBV5-1 combines with J gene TRBJ1-1, with TRBD1 matching over 7 bases. V lost 1 base, J lost 2 bases, and 11 bases stayed unmatched. The CDR3 has 17 residues. The germline V gene has CDR1 SGHRS and CDR2 YFSETQ. Here the CDR3 DNA reads TGCGCCAGCAGCTTGAACCCCCCGGGGACAGCTAACACTGAAGCTTTCTTT. Protein product: CASSLNPPGTANTEAFF.

The genes are TRBV5-4 and TRBJ2-2; 7 nucleotides match TRBD1. The germline CDR1 and CDR2 sequences are SGHNT and YYREEE (reference sequence). There are 15 residues in the CDR3. The V and J ends lost 6 bases and 2 bases, in that order; junction bases with no gene match: 7. The CDR3 region is CASTYRQGNTGELFF. CDR3 nucleotide sequence: TGTGCCAGCACTTACCGACAGGGCAACACCGGGGAGCTGTTTTTT.

The genes are TRBV5-4 and TRBJ1-6; 10 nucleotides align to TRBD1. Germline CDR1 is SGHNT and CDR2 is YYREEE (reference sequence). J was trimmed by 10 bases and V by 0 bases; bases with no gene match: 10. The CDR3 has 17 residues. The CDR3 loop is CASSLDGTGAPGSPLHF. CDR3 nucleotides: TGTGCCAGCAGCTTGGATGGGACAGGGGCGCCGGGGTCACCCCTCCACTTT. Full variable domain (remainder filled in from reference TRBV5-4 and TRBJ1-6): ETGVTQSPTHLIKTRGQQVTLRCSSQSGHNTVSWYQQALGQGPQFIFQYYREEENGRGNFPPRFSGLQFPNYSSELNVNALELDDSALYLCASSLDGTGAPGSPLHFGNGTRLTVT.

This clone has just one count. The chain has TRBV5-4 and TRBJ2-5; TRBD1 matches at 7 bases. J was trimmed by 2 bases and V by 3 bases; bases with no gene match: 7. The germline V gene has CDR1 SGHNT and CDR2 YYREEE (reference sequence). The CDR3 covers 15 residues. CDR3 nucleotides: TGTGCCAGCAGCTCCCCGGGACAGAGACAAGAGACCCAGTACTTC. Translation gives CASSSPGQRQETQYF. Full variable domain (outside the CDR3, taken from reference TRBV5-4 and TRBJ2-5): ETGVTQSPTHLIKTRGQQVTLRCSSQSGHNTVSWYQQALGQGPQFIFQYYREEENGRGNFPPRFSGLQFPNYSSELNVNALELDDSALYLCASSSPGQRQETQYFGPGTRLLVL.

This chain uses TRBV10-2 with TRBJ2-1; 10 positions match TRBD2. J gave up 6 bases and V 4 bases, and 3 bases lay outside the gene matches. This CDR3 is 14 amino acids long. Germline V gene data show CDR1 as WSHSY and CDR2 as SAAADI. The CDR3 DNA sequence: TGCGCCAGCAGTGGGACTAGCGGAGTCAATGAGCAGTTCTTC. It translates to CASSGTSGVNEQFF.

This rearrangement joins TRBV14 to TRBJ2-3, with 7 bases that match TRBD1. Germline trimming cut 4 bases from V and 4 bases from J; bases unmatched to any gene: 8. CDR1 is SGHDN and CDR2 is FVKESK in the germline V gene. CDR3 size: 15 residues. For the CDR3, the DNA is TGTGCCAGCAGCCTTCCGACAGGGAATGCAGATACGCAGTATTTT. Amino acid sequence: CASSLPTGNADTQYF.

This clone was seen only once. This CDR3 is also generated by other DNA sequences in the sample. The genes are TRBV7-9 and TRBJ2-3; 7 bases line up with TRBD1. Germline loops: CDR1 SEHNR, CDR2 FQNEAQ (reference sequence). V gave up 6 bases and J gave up 0 bases; unmatched junction bases: 3. The CDR3 is made up of 14 amino acids. Here the CDR3 reads CASSRQGSTDTQYF. Written as DNA, the CDR3 is TGTGCCAGCAGTCGACAGGGTAGCACAGATACGCAGTATTTT.

This rearrangement joins TRBV27 to TRBJ2-7; the match to TRBD1 covers 9 bases. The germline V gene encodes CDR1 MNHEY and CDR2 SMNVEV (reference sequence). This CDR3 spans 14 amino acids. V lost 7 bases and J lost 6; bases outside the gene matches: 10. The CDR3: CASTSGQGSREQYF. CDR3 in DNA: TGTGCCAGCACCAGCGGACAGGGGAGTCGCGAGCAGTACTTC.

The genes are TRBV19 and TRBJ1-6; D unresolved. The CDR3 is made up of 14 amino acids. V was shortened by 1 base and J by 13 bases, with 14 bases between the two germline ends. CDR1 and CDR2 (germline): LNHDA, SQIVND (reference sequence). This chain's CDR3 is CASSIGSGIGPLHF. CDR3 nucleotide sequence: TGTGCCAGTAGTATAGGATCGGGGATAGGTCCCCTCCACTTT.

The chain combines TRBV4-2 with TRBJ2-7; 9 bases are shared with TRBD1. V was clipped by 1 base and J by 6 bases; unmatched bases: 10. The CDR3 has 16 residues. In germline, CDR1 is LGHNA, CDR2 YNFKEQ. Here the CDR3 DNA reads TGTGCCAGCAGCCAAGTCCTTGGGACAGGGAACTTCGAGCAGTACTTC. Its translation: CASSQVLGTGNFEQYF.